In this sample, the clone carrying this T cell receptor beta chain turned up many times. Its antigen is undetermined. The data belong to a study of T cells in Graves' hyperthyroidism and ophthalmopathy. With 2 bases removed from V and 0 bases from J, the gap between germline ends came to 8 bases. CDR1 and CDR2 (germline): KGHSY, FQNENV. There are 14 residues in the CDR3. RNA transcripts provided the source from which TCR beta CDR3 regions were amplified. With the HTBI primer set, the TCR CDR3 went through a first round of RT-PCR. TCRdb re-called the multiplex PCR reads through MiXCR, storing one row per CDR3 protein. The sample lists around 600,000 distinct CDR3 sequences; approximately 15% were seen once. Study outcomes and limitations: Most expanded thyroid clonotypes above 0.001 recurred in blood.

The source is a young woman with Graves' ophthalmopathy. The chain links TRBV16 to TRBJ2-7, with a tentative D call TRBD2 (6 bases). The sequencing input was blood. The CDR3 spells CASSQRDFSYEQYF. The CDR3 region has the DNA TGTGCCAGCAGCCAACGGGACTTCTCCTACGAGCAGTACTTC.